Listed below are T cell receptor beta chains from one sample, sequenced in a study of early T cells in non-severe SARS-CoV-2 infection. TCRdb redid the calling of the 5' RACE reads with MiXCR, one entry per CDR3 protein. The sample comprises approximately 70,000 distinct CDR3 sequences, 10% of which are singletons, and about a sixth rests with the top ten. This sample comprised whole blood, obtained at baseline. The receptors derive from an adult who was a healthcare worker with PCR-confirmed SARS-CoV-2 infection or an uninfected control (not recorded which). CDR3s include the opening cysteine and the closing phenylalanine or tryptophan. A D gene is named only where the DNA matches it firmly. Size is omitted from some rows. Given values are once, few, many or a class for expanded clones.

d_call clone_size j_call v_call cdr3_nt cdr3_aa
TRBD1 few TRBJ2-5 TRBV29-1 TGCAGCGTTGAAGAGCCAGGACAGGGGAAGGGGACCCAGTACTTC CSVEEPGQGKGTQYF
NA NA TRBJ2-1 TRBV5-6 TGTGCCAGCAGCGCGGGTAACTCCTACAATGAGCAGTTCTTC CASSAGNSYNEQFF
NA NA TRBJ2-2 TRBV14 TGTGCCAGCAGCCAAGACGGGTTTTTTAGAATGAACACCGGGGAGCTGTTTTTT CASSQDGFFRMNTGELFF
NA many TRBJ1-1 TRBV12-3/TRBV12-4 TGTGCCAGCAGCCCGCAGGGCAGAAACACTGAAGCTTTCTTT CASSPQGRNTEAFF
TRBD1 few TRBJ1-1 TRBV5-1 TGCGCCAGCAGCTTGGCCCAAGGGACAGGGAACACTGAAGCTTTCTTT CASSLAQGTGNTEAFF
TRBD2 many TRBJ2-7 TRBV28 TGTGCCAGCAGGCCTGTAGCGGGACCCTACGAGCAGTACTTC CASRPVAGPYEQYF
NA few TRBJ1-6 TRBV10-2 TGCGCCAGCCGTGGGAGTAATTCACCCCTCCACTTT CASRGSNSPLHF
NA few TRBJ2-3 TRBV7-2 TGTGCCAGCAGCCAAGTCCCGAGAGATACGCAGTATTTT CASSQVPRDTQYF
NA NA TRBJ2-3 TRBV28 TGTGCCAGCAGTTTAGGACACACAGATACGCAGTATTTT CASSLGHTDTQYF
NA few TRBJ2-5 TRBV20-1 TGCAGTGCTAGAGCCCAACAAGAGACCCAGTACTTC CSARAQQETQYF
NA many TRBJ1-2 TRBV15 TGTGCCACCAGCAGAGCAATTAACTATGGCTACACCTTC CATSRAINYGYTF
NA many TRBJ2-3 TRBV7-2 TGTGCCAGCAGCTTAGCCGGGAGCACAGATACGCAGTATTTT CASSLAGSTDTQYF
TRBD1 NA TRBJ1-6 TRBV28 TGTGCCAGCAGGGCCCCTTTAGGGGGCTCGGTTTCACCCCTCCACTTT CASRAPLGGSVSPLHF
NA many TRBJ1-1 TRBV19 TGTGCCAGTAGTATAGAGGGGGTGAACACTGAAGCTTTCTTT CASSIEGVNTEAFF
NA many TRBJ1-5 TRBV6-1 TGTGCCAGCAGTGAATCAAGGGCTCAGCCCCAGCATTTT CASSESRAQPQHF
NA NA TRBJ2-6 TRBV29-1 TGCAGCGTGACTGCCGGGACACCTTACTCTGGGGCCAACGTCCTGACTTTC CSVTAGTPYSGANVLTF
NA NA TRBJ2-3 TRBV29-1 TGCAGCGTTGAATCCCCGGGCACAGATACGCAGTATTTT CSVESPGTDTQYF
TRBD2 NA TRBJ2-1 TRBV5-4 TGTGCCAGCAGCCCACTAGCGGGACCCTACAATGAGCAGTTCTTC CASSPLAGPYNEQFF
NA NA TRBJ2-2 TRBV2 TGTGCCAGCAGTGGGCACAGTGCCGGGGAGCTGTTTTTT CASSGHSAGELFF
NA NA TRBJ2-5 TRBV6-2/TRBV6-3 TGTGCCAGCTACAGCCGGCAGGGGGAGGCGACCCAGTACTTC CASYSRQGEATQYF
TRBD2 NA TRBJ2-7 TRBV7-2 TGTGCCAGCAGCTTAGCGGCTAGCGGAACCTACGAGCAGTACTTC CASSLAASGTYEQYF
NA many TRBJ2-5 TRBV6-2/TRBV6-3 TGTGCCAGCAGTCACCCCATCCAAGGCGCTGAAGAGACCCAGTACTTC CASSHPIQGAEETQYF
TRBD1 NA TRBJ1-2 TRBV29-1 TGCAGCGTGGAGAAGACAGGGGGCTATGGCTACACCTTC CSVEKTGGYGYTF
NA many TRBJ1-1 TRBV5-5 TGTGCCAGCAGCTTTGCCAAAGGGGGTATCACTGAAGCTTTCTTT CASSFAKGGITEAFF
NA NA TRBJ2-1 TRBV7-8 TGTGCCAGCAGCCCCCGGACGACCACCTACTACAATGAGCAGTTCTTC CASSPRTTTYYNEQFF
NA many TRBJ1-1 TRBV6-6 TGTGCCAGCAGTTACTCGGCCAGTGTCAAAAACACTGAAGCTTTCTTT CASSYSASVKNTEAFF
NA NA TRBJ2-1 TRBV7-9 TGTGCCAGCAGCTTGCGGTCCGGCTCCTACAATGAGCAGTTCTTC CASSLRSGSYNEQFF
NA few TRBJ1-1 TRBV28 TGTGCCAGCAGCCCCAGGAGAAACACTGAAGCTTTCTTT CASSPRRNTEAFF
NA NA TRBJ1-6 TRBV7-2 TGTGCCAGCAGCCCGGAGCTTTGGAATTCACCCCTCCACTTT CASSPELWNSPLHF
NA NA TRBJ2-2 TRBV20-1 TGCAGTGCTAGAGGATCCGGCGGGGTCAACACCGGGGAGCTGTTTTTT CSARGSGGVNTGELFF
NA many TRBJ1-4 TRBV28 TGTGCCAGCAGTACGACGGCAACTAATGAAAAACTGTTTTTT CASSTTATNEKLFF
NA many TRBJ2-3 TRBV7-2 TGTGCCAGCAGCGTTTTAGGGGGGCAAGATACGCAGTATTTT CASSVLGGQDTQYF
NA many TRBJ1-2 TRBV28 TGTGCCAGCAGTTTCGATAACCGCGCCGGCTACACCTTC CASSFDNRAGYTF
NA many TRBJ2-5 TRBV29-1 TGCAGCGTGGCGTTTGGGGGACCTGGGACCCAGTACTTC CSVAFGGPGTQYF
NA many TRBJ2-1 TRBV11-2 TGTGCCAGCAGCCAAAGCAATGAGCAGTTCTTC CASSQSNEQFF
NA many TRBJ1-4 TRBV5-6 TGTGCCAGCAGCTACCGGACAGCAACTAATGAAAAACTGTTTTTT CASSYRTATNEKLFF
TRBD1 many TRBJ1-5 TRBV19 TGTGCCAGTAGCTTACAGGGGGCACGAAATCAGCCCCAGCATTTT CASSLQGARNQPQHF
NA NA TRBJ2-5 TRBV21-1 TGTGCCAGCAGGAGAGCGGGAGGGAAGAGGGAGACCCAGTACTTC CASRRAGGKRETQYF
NA many TRBJ1-1 TRBV7-9 TGTGCCAGCAGCTTGAACGAGCGGCCGAACACTGAAGCTTTCTTT CASSLNERPNTEAFF
NA few TRBJ2-1 TRBV4-2 TGTGCCAGCAGCCAAGCTGCCGGGAATGGGCAGTTCTTC CASSQAAGNGQFF
NA NA TRBJ1-5 TRBV7-2 TGTGCCAGCAGCTTAGTTGGAGGGAATAGCAATCAGCCCCAGCATTTT CASSLVGGNSNQPQHF
TRBD1 NA TRBJ1-4 TRBV6-5 TGTGCCAGCAAGGGGGCCTCGACAGCTACTAATGAAAAACTGTTTTTT CASKGASTATNEKLFF
TRBD2 few TRBJ2-3 TRBV5-1 TGCGCCAGCAGCCCCCCGGGGGGGAGCACAGATACGCAGTATTTT CASSPPGGSTDTQYF
NA NA TRBJ2-3 TRBV20-1 TGCAGTGCCACCGGGGGTACTGGGAAGGGAAATACGCAGTATTTT CSATGGTGKGNTQYF
TRBD1 few TRBJ1-1 TRBV4-3 TGCGCCAGCAGCCTTCGACAGGGTGGGAACACTGAAGCTTTCTTT CASSLRQGGNTEAFF
TRBD1 NA TRBJ1-2 TRBV27 TGTGCCAGCAGTTTTTCGGACAGGGCGGGCTACACCTTC CASSFSDRAGYTF
NA few TRBJ2-5 TRBV18 TGTGCCAGCTCACCAGTCGGGGTTGAGACCCAGTACTTC CASSPVGVETQYF